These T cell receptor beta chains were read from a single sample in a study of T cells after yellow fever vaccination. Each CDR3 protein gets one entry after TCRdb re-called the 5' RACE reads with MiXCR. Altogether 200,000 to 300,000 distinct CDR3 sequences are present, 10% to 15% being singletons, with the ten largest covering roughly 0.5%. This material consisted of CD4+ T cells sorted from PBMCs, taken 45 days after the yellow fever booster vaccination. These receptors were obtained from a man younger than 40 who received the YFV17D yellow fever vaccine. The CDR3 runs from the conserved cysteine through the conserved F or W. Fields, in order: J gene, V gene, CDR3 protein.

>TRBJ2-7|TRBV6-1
CASSRAAVGYEQYF
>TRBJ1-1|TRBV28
CASSFSLQVEAFF
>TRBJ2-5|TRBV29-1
CSVETSGSQTQYF
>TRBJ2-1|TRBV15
CATSRPSGNEQFF
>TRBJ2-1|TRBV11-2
CASSFTHTRGNEQFF
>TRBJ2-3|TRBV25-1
CASSELKGSTDTQYF
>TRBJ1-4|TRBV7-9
CASSLQGIYEKLFF
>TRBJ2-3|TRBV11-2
CASSLETLWLGVTDTQYF
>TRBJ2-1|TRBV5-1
CASSMDSSNEQFF
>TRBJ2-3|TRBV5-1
CASSLSEADTQYF
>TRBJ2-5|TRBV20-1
CSATGGGGTQETQYF
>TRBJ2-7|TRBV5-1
CASSLGYGTYSSYEQYF
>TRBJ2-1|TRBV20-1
CSATGGAYNEQFF
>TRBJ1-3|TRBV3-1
CASSQTPSLGNTIYF
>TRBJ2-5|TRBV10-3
CATHSGRAFGKETQYF
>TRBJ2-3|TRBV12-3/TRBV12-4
CASSWSDTQYF
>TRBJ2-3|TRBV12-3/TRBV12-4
CASSLGSGWLTDTQYF
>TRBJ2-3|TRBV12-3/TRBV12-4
CASSFRQTARKADTQYF
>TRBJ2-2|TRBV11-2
CASSHVGFTGELFF
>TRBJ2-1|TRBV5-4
CASSGDPVGVVNEQFF
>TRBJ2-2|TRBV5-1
CASSSQGQNTGELFF
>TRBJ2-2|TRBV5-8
CASSLWRTGELFF
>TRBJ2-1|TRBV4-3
CASSHFPWGEKGGEQFF
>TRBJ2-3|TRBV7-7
CASSLAGANTDTQYF
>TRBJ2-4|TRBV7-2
CASSLEVAGAAQYF
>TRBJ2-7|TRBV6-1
CASSLGDTASYEQYF
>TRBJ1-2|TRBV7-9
CASSAGDTRPYGYTF
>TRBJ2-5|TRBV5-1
CASKEKEPLATGETQYF
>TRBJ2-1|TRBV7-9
CASGPPGAGNEQFF
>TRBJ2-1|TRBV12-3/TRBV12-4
CASSLWAGAYNEQFF
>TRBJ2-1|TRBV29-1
CSVEGHWEAYNEQFF
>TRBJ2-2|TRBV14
CASSQSLGGELFF
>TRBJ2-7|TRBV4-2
CASSQDVAGVSYEQYF
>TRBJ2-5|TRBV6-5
CASSYSTLAETQYF
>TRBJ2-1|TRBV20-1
CSASPPGLGDNEQFF
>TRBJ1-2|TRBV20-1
CSAALGGLKGYTF
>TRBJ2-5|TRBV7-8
CASSPGTSETQYF
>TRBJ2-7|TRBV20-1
CSARGRQLYEQYF
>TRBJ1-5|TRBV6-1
CASSPGQGSRNQPQHF
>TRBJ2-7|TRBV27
CASILHTPGHISYEQYF
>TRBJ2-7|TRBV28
CASSTGTLPYEQYF
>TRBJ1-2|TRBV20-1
CSAAAYGYTF
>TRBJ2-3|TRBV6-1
CASSEVPGHRTDTQYF
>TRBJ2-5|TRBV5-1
CASSLTTGLESGTQYF
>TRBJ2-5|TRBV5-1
CASMLSWGGETQYF
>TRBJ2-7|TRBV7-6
CASSIGPSGTLAYEQYF
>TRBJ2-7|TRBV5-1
CASSPKAGVGVSYEQYF
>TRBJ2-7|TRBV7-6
CASSLFGPGLYEQYF
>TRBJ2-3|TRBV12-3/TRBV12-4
CASRSRATDTQYF
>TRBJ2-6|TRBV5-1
CAGSFRPSSGANVLTF
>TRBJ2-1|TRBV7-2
CASSWSGSSYNEQFF
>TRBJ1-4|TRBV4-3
CASSQERARGRGEKLFF
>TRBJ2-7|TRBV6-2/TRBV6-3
CASKMGSTSYEQYF
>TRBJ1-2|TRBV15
CATSRAQFPTRGYGYTF
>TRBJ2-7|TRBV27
CASNGQGAYEQYF
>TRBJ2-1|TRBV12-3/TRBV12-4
CASSPSTYFEQFF
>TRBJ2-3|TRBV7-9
CASGGRATDTQYF
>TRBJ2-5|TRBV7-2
CASTIGGGGRTKETQYF
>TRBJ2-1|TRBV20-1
CSAPRSGTSARSYNEQFF